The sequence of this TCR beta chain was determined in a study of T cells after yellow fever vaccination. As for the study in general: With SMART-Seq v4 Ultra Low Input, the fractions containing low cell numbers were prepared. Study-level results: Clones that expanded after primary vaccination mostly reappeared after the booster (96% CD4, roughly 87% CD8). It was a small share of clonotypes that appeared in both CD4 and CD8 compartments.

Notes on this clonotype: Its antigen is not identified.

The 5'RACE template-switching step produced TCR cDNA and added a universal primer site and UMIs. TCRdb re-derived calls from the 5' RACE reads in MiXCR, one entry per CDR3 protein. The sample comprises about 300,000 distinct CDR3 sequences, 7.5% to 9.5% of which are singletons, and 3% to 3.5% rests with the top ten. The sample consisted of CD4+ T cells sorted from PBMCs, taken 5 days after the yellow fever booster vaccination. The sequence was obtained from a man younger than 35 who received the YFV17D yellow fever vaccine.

The CDR3 protein is CASGVGRSPYGYTF. In DNA form, the CDR3 reads TGTGCCAGCGGCGTCGGGCGAAGTCCCTATGGCTACACCTTC. J is TRBJ1-2 and V is TRBV11-2, with D uncertain. CDR3 length: 14 residues. Deletions cut 8 bases from V and 4 bases from J, with 17 bases between. Germline V gene lookup returns CDR1 SGHAT and CDR2 FQNNGV.